The 21 T cell receptor beta chains reported below all come from one sample, sequenced in a study of cytomegalovirus exposure and HLA in healthy donors. Both 60 Vbeta primers and 13 Jbeta primers went into the PCR. Sequencing used immunoSEQ multiplex PCR; TCRdb keeps in-frame clones, though not all of them. The sample consists of some 170,000 clones, 82% of them appearing once. Sequencing used PBMCs. The source of these receptors is a girl aged 2-9 years in good health and CMV-seropositive.

This chain uses TRBV27 with TRBJ1-5, with a possible D match to TRBD1 (5 bases). Germline V gives CDR1 MNHEY, CDR2 SMNVEV (reference sequence). V lost 4 bases and J lost 2, with 15 bases in between. The CDR3 is 16 amino acids. The CDR3 loop reads CASSSVRAAGNQPQHF. The DNA for the CDR3 is TGTGCCAGCAGTTCTGTCAGGGCTGCAGGCAATCAGCCCCAGCATTTT.

The rearrangement joins TRBV6-1 to TRBJ2-3; 10 bases fit TRBD2. CDR3 length: 17 residues. CDR1 is MNHNS and CDR2 is SASEGT in the germline V gene. Trimming at V came to 4 bases and at J to 4 bases, leaving 11 bases not matched to a gene. Written as DNA, the CDR3 is TGTGCCAGCAGTGCGTTTATAGAGCGGGAGGGCCCAGATACGCAGTATTTT. The encoded protein is CASSAFIEREGPDTQYF.

This chain connects TRBV30 to TRBJ2-2, with TRBD2 as a possible D gene (7 bases). Germline V gives CDR1 GTSNPN, CDR2 SVGIG (reference sequence). Trimming stripped 0 bases from V and 6 bases from J, with 14 bases between. The CDR3 is 15 amino acids. CDR3 sequence reads: CAWSVAGHAAGELFF. CDR3 nucleotide sequence: TGTGCCTGGAGTGTAGCGGGACACGCCGCCGGGGAGCTGTTTTTT. Combining the CDR3 with reference TRBV30 and TRBJ2-2 gives the whole variable domain SQTIHQWPATLVQPVGSPLSLECTVEGTSNPNLYWYRQAAGRGLQLLFYSVGIGQISSEVPQNLSASRPQDRQFILSSKKLLLSDSGFYLCAWSVAGHAAGELFFGEGSRLTVL.

The chain has TRBV7-2 and TRBJ2-5; the match to TRBD2 covers 9 bases. The CDR3 extends over 13 amino acids. Losses at the gene ends were 7 bases for V and 4 bases for J; bases not matched to a gene: 4. Looked up from germline, CDR1 is SGHTA and CDR2 is FQGNSA. The CDR3 coding sequence is TGTGCCAGCAATAGCGGGAGAGGAGAGACCCAGTACTTC. This gives the protein CASNSGRGETQYF.

The chain employs TRBV27 and TRBJ2-1; 8 bases agree with TRBD2. The V gene end was trimmed by 6 bases and the J gene end by 5 bases; junction bases not matched to a gene: 6. Germline lookup yields CDR1 MNHEY and CDR2 SMNVEV (reference sequence). CDR3 length equals 14 residues. CDR3 DNA: TGTGCCAGCAGATTACTAGCGGTGCACAATGAGCAGTTCTTC. Translation gives CASRLLAVHNEQFF.

The chain couples TRBV21-1 to TRBJ2-2; TRBD1 is the table's D call and was not checked against the DNA. TRBV21-1 is tagged as a pseudogene. This CDR3 spans 19 amino acids. For the CDR3, the DNA is TGTGCCAGCAGCCTCCACCGGGACAGGGATTCACTCGGCACCGGGGAGCTGTTTTTT. This encodes CASSLHRDRDSLGTGELFF.

The count of this clone is one. The rearrangement links TRBV5-6 to TRBJ2-7; 7 bases are a match to TRBD2. From germline, CDR1 is SGHDT and CDR2 YYEEEE. The CDR3 runs to 15 residues. The V segment lost 3 bases and the J segment 7 bases; nucleotides outside the gene matches: 13. This CDR3 is CASSYLRQSRGEQYF. In nucleotides, the CDR3 is TGTGCCAGCAGCTACTTGAGACAGTCGCGGGGGGAGCAGTACTTC.

The chain couples TRBV9 to TRBJ1-3, with TRBD1 as a possible D gene (5 bases). Germline lookup yields CDR1 SGDLS and CDR2 YYNGEE. The CDR3 length is 13 residues. V was trimmed by 0 bases and J by 8 bases, leaving 9 bases between them. The CDR3 loop reads CASSVAGGDTIYF. Here the CDR3 DNA reads TGTGCCAGCAGCGTAGCGGGGGGAGACACCATATATTTT.

The CDR3 here is CASSPRGGETQYF. CDR3 nucleotide sequence: TGTGCCAGCAGCCCCCGGGGGGGAGAGACCCAGTACTTC. The chain has TRBV6-5 and TRBJ2-5; TRBD2 matches at 8 bases. Germline values: CDR1 MNHEY, CDR2 SVGAGI. The CDR3 totals 13 residues. The junction had 4 bases not matched to a gene; V was cut back by 6 bases and J by 4 bases.

The chain couples TRBV19 to TRBJ1-1; tentatively, D is TRBD1 (6 bases). With 3 bases removed from V and 0 bases from J, the gap between germline ends came to 11 bases. CDR3 length: 15 residues. Looked up from germline, CDR1 is LNHDA and CDR2 is SQIVND (reference sequence). In DNA form, the CDR3 reads TGTGCCAGTAGTATTACAGGGTACATGAACACTGAAGCTTTCTTT. Translated, it gives CASSITGYMNTEAFF.

V and J are TRBV4-1 and TRBJ2-7; D is possibly TRBD2 (6 bases). V lost 8 bases to trimming and J lost 6 bases, with 11 bases between them. The CDR3 is 11 amino acids. CDR1 and CDR2 (germline): MGHRA, YSYEKL. The DNA of the CDR3 is TGCGCCAGCGGTTTGGGGGGCGAGCAGTACTTC. Its translation: CASGLGGEQYF.

The V gene is TRBV29-1, the J gene TRBJ2-5; 8 nucleotides align to TRBD2. With the DNA end fitting TRBJ2-7 better, the J assignment may be wrong. Germline CDR1 is SQVTM and CDR2 is ANQGSEA. The CDR3 extends over 16 amino acids. CDR3 nucleotide sequence: TGCAGCGTTGAAGACGGGGGGGGCGGGACCCCCTACGAGCAGTACTTC. Its protein product is CSVEDGGGGTPYEQYF.

In this sample, this clone turned up a few times. The chain links TRBV5-1 to TRBJ2-1; D gene uncertain. The CDR3 covers 12 residues. V was clipped by 0 bases and J by 9 bases, with 7 bases between them. Germline values: CDR1 SGHRS, CDR2 YFSETQ. The DNA of the CDR3 is TGCGCCAGCAGCTTGGGTAGCACTGAGCAGTTCTTC. Amino acids: CASSLGSTEQFF. The complete variable domain, with remaining parts taken from reference TRBV5-1 and TRBJ2-1, reads KAGVTQTPRYLIKTRGQQVTLSCSPISGHRSVSWYQQTPGQGLQFLFEYFSETQRNKGNFPGRFSGRQFSNSRSEMNVSTLELGDSALYLCASSLGSTEQFFGPGTRLTVL.

This sequence joins TRBV30 and TRBJ1-1; D is unclear. Between the trimmed V and J ends, which lost 1 base and 8 bases, there was a span of 8 bases. The CDR3 sequence is 11 residues long. Per germline, CDR1 GTSNPN and CDR2 SVGIG (reference sequence). CDR3 sequence (DNA): TGTGCCTGGAGTGGGGGAGGGGAAGCTTTCTTT. Amino acid sequence: CAWSGGGEAFF.

The rearrangement uses TRBV5-1 and TRBJ1-3; 7 bases agree with TRBD1. The CDR3 sequence is 17 residues long. Germline values: CDR1 SGHRS, CDR2 YFSETQ. Trimming took 3 bases from V and 5 from J; bases not matched to a gene: 14. The CDR3 spells CASSSATGAFSRNTIYF. The DNA for the CDR3 is TGCGCCAGCAGCTCAGCTACAGGGGCCTTTTCTAGAAACACCATATATTTT.

The chain is built from TRBV5-1 and TRBJ1-1; D is possibly TRBD1 (6 bases). The CDR3 loop spans 14 amino acids. Germline CDR1 SGHRS, CDR2 YFSETQ. With 4 bases removed from V and 4 bases from J, the gap between germline ends came to 14 bases. The CDR3 loop reads CASSQGQSLTEAFF. CDR3 nucleotide sequence: TGCGCCAGCAGCCAAGGACAGTCACTCACTGAAGCTTTCTTT.

As regards this clone: Other DNA sequences in the same sample also yield this CDR3. The chain joins TRBV6-1 to TRBJ2-3, with 10 nucleotides matching TRBD2. In germline, CDR1 is MNHNS, CDR2 SASEGT. Trimming cost V 0 bases and J 4 bases; bases outside gene matches: 1. This CDR3 region has 15 residues. The CDR3 region is CASSEAAGGPDTQYF. CDR3 in DNA: TGTGCCAGCAGTGAAGCAGCGGGAGGGCCAGATACGCAGTATTTT.

The V gene is TRBV29-1, the J gene TRBJ2-1, with 7 positions matching TRBD2. Germline V gene sequence: CDR1 SQVTM, CDR2 ANQGSEA. The CDR3 extends over 14 amino acids. The J segment lost 8 bases and the V segment lost 3 bases, leaving 10 bases of the junction unmatched. The CDR3 nucleotides read TGCAGCGTTGACCCAGCGGGACTGCTCGATGAGCAGTTCTTC. Its translation is CSVDPAGLLDEQFF.

This chain uses TRBV2 with TRBJ2-5; 12 positions agree with TRBD2. The CDR3 is made up of 16 amino acids. Germline CDR1 is SNHLY and CDR2 is FYNNEI. The trim removed 3 bases at V and 5 bases at J, leaving 7 bases unmatched. CDR3 sequence (DNA): TGTGCCAGCAGTGACAGGCTAGCGGGAGGGGAGGAGACCCAGTACTTC. Encoded protein: CASSDRLAGGEETQYF. The full variable domain, with the rest looked up from reference TRBV2 and TRBJ2-5, is EPEVTQTPSHQVTQMGQEVILRCVPISNHLYFYWYRQILGQKVEFLVSFYNNEISEKSEIFDDQFSVERPDGSNFTLKIRSTKLEDSAMYFCASSDRLAGGEETQYFGPGTRLLVL.

This sequence joins TRBV30 and TRBJ2-5, with D possibly matching TRBD1 (6 bases). V was clipped by 0 bases and J by 4 bases, with 9 bases between them. The CDR3 loop spans 13 amino acids. CDR1 and CDR2 (germline): GTSNPN, SVGIG (reference sequence). In DNA, the CDR3 is TGTGCCTGGAGTGTAGGGGGACGAGAGACCCAGTACTTC. It translates to CAWSVGGRETQYF.

The V call is TRBV29-1, the J call TRBJ2-7, with TRBD2 identical over 8 bases. J was trimmed by 4 bases and V by 4 bases; bases with no gene match: 0. The CDR3 has 11 amino acids. Germline CDR1 reads SQVTM; CDR2 reads ANQGSEA. This chain's CDR3 is CSVAGGYEQYF. The CDR3 DNA reads as TGCAGCGTTGCGGGGGGGTACGAGCAGTACTTC.